This T cell receptor beta chain was retrieved from a study of blood T cell repertoires in COVID-19. Background on the study: Researchers got acute and convalescent COVID-19 samples from the United States, Italy and Spain. The cDNA or gDNA used as material had been derived from T cells, B-cell-depleted T cells, or PBMCs.

V shed 4 bases, J shed 8 bases, and the junction held 4 bases outside the gene matches. The CDR3 has 13 amino acids. Germline V gene data show CDR1 as LNHDA and CDR2 as SQIVND (reference sequence). Seattle-derived patients entered the study during active infection and were followed longitudinally. Libraries were prepared by immunoSEQ multiplex PCR; TCRdb keeps only in-frame clonotypes and omits some of them. The sample lists about 160,000 clones; roughly 88% were seen once. The V gene is TRBV19, the J gene TRBJ1-2, with 10 bases that match TRBD1. The sequencing input was peripheral blood. This receptor was obtained from a man older than 75 with COVID-19, enrolled during active disease. The CDR3 here is CASSRGTGVGYTF. CDR3 bases: TGTGCCAGTAGTAGAGGGACAGGGGTCGGCTACACCTTC.